These T cell receptor beta chains were read from a single sample in a study of vaccination and CD4 T cells after COVID-19. Each CDR3 protein gets one entry after TCRdb re-called the PCR reads with MiXCR. The sample has 13,000 or so distinct CDR3 sequences, roughly 74% seen once; the top ten hold around a third. These receptors are not linked to any known antigen. Sample: CD4+ T cells from blood, cultured in vitro. The origin of the receptors is a human donor who had recovered from COVID-19. The CDR3 runs from the conserved cysteine through the conserved F or W. A D gene is named only where the DNA matches it firmly. The size entry is marked missing in some rows and otherwise reads once, few, many or a size class.

TGTGCCAGCAGCGGACCGGGACAGGAGTATTTT CASSGPGQEYF TRBJ2-3 TRBD1 NA TRBV7-9
TGCAGTGCCCCGAGCGGGGGACTAGCGGCCACAGATACGCAGTATTTT CSAPSGGLAATDTQYF TRBJ2-3 TRBD2 NA TRBV20-1
TGTGCCAGCAGCTTAGAGGGACAGGGGACCGAGCAGTACTTC CASSLEGQGTEQYF TRBJ2-7 TRBD1 few TRBV7-9
TGCAGTGCTAGAGTTGGCCCGGGGGATACGCAGTATTTT CSARVGPGDTQYF TRBJ2-3 NA NA TRBV20-1
TGCGCCAGCAGCCAAGGAGCTGGGCGTGAGCGAAGCAATCAGCCCCAGCATTTT CASSQGAGRERSNQPQHF TRBJ1-5 NA NA TRBV4-1
TGTGCCAGCAGGCGCCCCGGGACAGGAACGTCCGAGCAGTACTTC CASRRPGTGTSEQYF TRBJ2-7 TRBD1 NA TRBV2
TGTGCCAGCAAGGGGGCTGTAAACAATGAGCAGTTCTTC CASKGAVNNEQFF TRBJ2-1 TRBD1 NA TRBV25-1
TGCAGTGCCCCGGGTTGGACCTCCTACGAGCAGTACTTC CSAPGWTSYEQYF TRBJ2-7 NA NA TRBV20-1
TGTGCCAGCAGCTTAGCGATTCTAGCGGGAGGGGTGGAGGAGCAGTTCTTC CASSLAILAGGVEEQFF TRBJ2-1 TRBD2 once TRBV7-8
TGTGCCAGCAGCCCCGGACAGATCTATGGCTACACCTTC CASSPGQIYGYTF TRBJ1-2 NA NA TRBV7-2
TGTGCCAGCAGCACCCTGGGGGGGGGCCGAGGCTACACCTTC CASSTLGGGRGYTF TRBJ1-2 NA few TRBV5-6
TGTGCCAGCAGTTTGTACGGGACCCCCTACGAGCAGTACTTC CASSLYGTPYEQYF TRBJ2-7 NA NA TRBV27
TGTGCCAGCAGCCCCTGGGACGTTCAGAACACTGAAGCTTTCTTT CASSPWDVQNTEAFF TRBJ1-1 NA few TRBV6-1
TGTGCCAGTAGTATACCCGGGGGCAGGGAAAAGGCCCAGCATTTT CASSIPGGREKAQHF TRBJ1-5 NA NA TRBV19
TGTGCCAGCAGTGCTCTAGTGAACACTGAAGCTTTCTTT CASSALVNTEAFF TRBJ1-1 NA NA TRBV2
TGTGCCAGCAGTTATCCGACCCACCACGGGGGGCTTCCAAACACCGGGGAGCTGTTTTTT CASSYPTHHGGLPNTGELFF TRBJ2-2 NA NA TRBV6-2/TRBV6-3
TGCAGTGCCGGCCGGGACAGGGTGCGTTACGAGCAGTACTTC CSAGRDRVRYEQYF TRBJ2-7 TRBD1 NA TRBV20-1
TGTGCCAGCACGCCCTGGGACAGGGTTTTTAGGTACGAGCAGTACTTC CASTPWDRVFRYEQYF TRBJ2-7 TRBD1 NA TRBV28
TGCAGTGCTAGAACCCCACCCTATGGCTACACCTTC CSARTPPYGYTF TRBJ1-2 NA few TRBV20-1
TGCAGTGCCACCAACCCCAGTACGAATACGCAGTATTTT CSATNPSTNTQYF TRBJ2-3 NA NA TRBV20-1
TGTGCCAGCAGCTTAGTTGTAGGCAACTATGGCTACACCTTC CASSLVVGNYGYTF TRBJ1-2 NA NA TRBV7-9
TGCAGTGCTAGAGAGGGGACGGTTAAGCCCCAGCATTTT CSAREGTVKPQHF TRBJ1-5 NA once TRBV20-1
TGCAGTGCTGGACGGGGCACTGAAGCTTTCTTT CSAGRGTEAFF TRBJ1-1 NA NA TRBV20-1
TGCAGTGTCCACGACGGACTAGCGGGATACGAGCAGTACTTC CSVHDGLAGYEQYF TRBJ2-7 TRBD2 NA TRBV20-1
TGTGCCACCAGCAGAGGCGAGGGATCCGGGGCCAACGTCCTGACTTTC CATSRGEGSGANVLTF TRBJ2-6 NA NA TRBV15
TGCAGTGCTAGATCCCAGGGGTCGGGCTATGGCTACACCTTC CSARSQGSGYGYTF TRBJ1-2 NA NA TRBV20-1
TGTGCCAGCAGCTTAGGACCCCAGCCCGAGCAGTACTTC CASSLGPQPEQYF TRBJ2-7 NA NA TRBV11-2
TGTGCCTTTAAATCCCAGGGGGCGAGGACTGAAGCTTTCTTT CAFKSQGARTEAFF TRBJ1-1 TRBD1 NA TRBV30
TGTGCCAGCAGTCAATCGGACAGGGCCAGCAATCAGCCCCAGCATTTT CASSQSDRASNQPQHF TRBJ1-5 TRBD1 NA TRBV27
TGTGCCAGCAGCGAAATAGCGGGACTTAATGAGCAGTTCTTC CASSEIAGLNEQFF TRBJ2-1 TRBD2 NA TRBV7-3
TGCAGTGCTAGAGATGAGGTGACAGGGTCCTACAATGAGCAGTTCTTC CSARDEVTGSYNEQFF TRBJ2-1 TRBD1 NA TRBV20-1
TGCAGTGCTAGGGAGCGGGGGGATGTTACTGAAGCTTTCTTT CSARERGDVTEAFF TRBJ1-1 NA NA TRBV20-1
TGTGCCAGCAGTTTCCCCGAGGGCTATAATTCACCCCTCCACTTT CASSFPEGYNSPLHF TRBJ1-6 NA NA TRBV27
TGTGCCAGCAGTTACTCGGGGTCGACAGGAGTTAATAATTCACCCCTCCACTTT CASSYSGSTGVNNSPLHF TRBJ1-6 NA few TRBV6-5
TGCAGTGCTAGATACAGGGGGTCAAGCTCTGGAAACACCATATATTTT CSARYRGSSSGNTIYF TRBJ1-3 TRBD1 NA TRBV20-1
TGTGCCAGCAGCCCTGGCGGGGGCGGGGGCTACACCTTC CASSPGGGGGYTF TRBJ1-2 NA large TRBV7-3
TGCAGTGCTAGGCAGGGCTTTGAGCCCCAGCATTTT CSARQGFEPQHF TRBJ1-5 NA NA TRBV20-1
TGTGCCAGCAGTTCCCGGACTGTAGTTAAGACAGATACGCAGTATTTT CASSSRTVVKTDTQYF TRBJ2-3 NA few TRBV6-5
TGTGCCAGCAGTTCCCTCGGGGGAGGGCACAATGAGCAGTTCTTC CASSSLGGGHNEQFF TRBJ2-1 TRBD2 NA TRBV27
TGTGCCACCAGTGAGCGTACAGGGATTGAAGAGACCCAGTACTTC CATSERTGIEETQYF TRBJ2-5 NA NA TRBV24-1
TGTGCCAGCAGACGACAGGGGGCTAACTATGGCTACACCTTC CASRRQGANYGYTF TRBJ1-2 TRBD1 NA TRBV6-1
TGTGCCAGCAGCGAAGGGGCGGGAATCGGCAATCAGCCCCAGCATTTT CASSEGAGIGNQPQHF TRBJ1-5 NA NA TRBV6-1
TGTGCCAGCAGTTGGTTGGGGCGGAGCAATGAGCAGTTCTTC CASSWLGRSNEQFF TRBJ2-1 NA NA TRBV6-5
TGTGCCAGCAGACTTCGGGGTTCAAATCAGCCCCAGCATTTT CASRLRGSNQPQHF TRBJ1-5 NA once TRBV6-1
TGTGCCAGCAGTTTACTGTCTAAACCGGGGTATTTT CASSLLSKPGYF TRBJ2-3 NA NA TRBV28
TGTGCCAGCCAGCGGGGACAAGAGACCCAGTACTTC CASQRGQETQYF TRBJ2-5 TRBD2 few TRBV6-1
TGTGCCAGCAGTTCCGGGACAGGGATCGGCTACACCTTC CASSSGTGIGYTF TRBJ1-2 TRBD1 few TRBV6-5
TGTGCCAGCAACCTAGCTTCCACCCCTGGTGGCGGGAGTGTCTACGAGCAGTACTTC CASNLASTPGGGSVYEQYF TRBJ2-7 TRBD2 NA TRBV7-2
TGTGCCAGCAGCGGGGTGGCAGTTGAAGCTTTCTTT CASSGVAVEAFF TRBJ1-1 NA NA TRBV5-4
TGCAGTGCTAGCCCGCAGAGAGAAAAACTGTTTTTT CSASPQREKLFF TRBJ1-4 NA once TRBV20-1
TGCAGTGCTAGAGTTGGACAGTCGAACACCGGGGAGCTGTTTTTT CSARVGQSNTGELFF TRBJ2-2 NA NA TRBV20-1
TGTGCCAGCAGTTACTGGCAGGGGACTGAAGCTTTCTTT CASSYWQGTEAFF TRBJ1-1 NA few TRBV6-5
TGTGCCACCAGTGATACCTCCCGTGGGGCTAGTAATCAGCCCCAGCATTTT CATSDTSRGASNQPQHF TRBJ1-5 NA NA TRBV24-1